What follows are 14 T cell receptor beta chains derived from one specimen sequenced in a study of shared clonotypes between healthy human individuals (TCRdb year 2020). Library preparation employed the immunoSEQ multiplex PCR assay. Entries here come from immuneACCESS through TCRdb and include only in-frame sequences with V and J called. Some clones fail to appear in such tables; in the studies checked, an unresolved V gene covers under half of the shortfall, and the cause of the remainder is unknown. This sample comprises around 2,000,000 clones, approximately 94% of them detected only once. About 1.1% of the sample comes from the top ten. CD8 naive samples consisted of CD45RO-negative cells that were positively selected for CCR7, yielding a CD45RA+CCR7+ population without TemRA cells. The sample comprised naive CD8+ T cells sorted from blood. Taken with the paper, the label for cell subset or site translates to: CD45RA+CCR7+. The receptors shown here come from a man in his late teens or twenties in good health.

This rearrangement joins TRBV5-1 to TRBJ2-3; D uncertain. This CDR3 comprises 14 residues. Germline CDR1 SGHRS, CDR2 YFSETQ. V lost 4 bases to trimming and J lost 1 base, with 10 bases between them. Here the CDR3 DNA reads TGCGCCAGCAGCCTGACGAGGCGCACAGATACGCAGTATTTT. It codes for CASSLTRRTDTQYF.

The rearrangement uses TRBV27 and TRBJ2-2, with TRBD2 as a possible D gene (6 bases). From germline, CDR1 is MNHEY and CDR2 SMNVEV (reference sequence). Trimming stripped 7 bases from V and 3 bases from J, with 12 bases between. The CDR3 runs 14 residues. CDR3 nucleotide sequence: TGTGCCAGCACCCAGGGACTTTACACCGGGGAGCTGTTTTTT. This sequence encodes CASTQGLYTGELFF.

This clone was counted a single time. V usage is TRBV6-5 and J usage is TRBJ2-5, with D unclear. Trimming removed 6 bases at V and 0 bases at J, with 11 bases between. The CDR3 totals 14 residues. Germline V gene data show CDR1 as MNHEY and CDR2 as SVGAGI. This CDR3 is CASSPTTDQETQYF. CDR3 DNA: TGTGCCAGCAGCCCTACCACAGACCAAGAGACCCAGTACTTC.

The rearrangement links TRBV4-3 to TRBJ1-1; TRBD1 might be the D (6 bases). Trimming removed 0 bases at V and 2 bases at J, with 10 bases between. This CDR3 is 15 amino acids long. The V gene's germline CDR1 is LGHNA and CDR2 YSLEER. This CDR3 reads CASSQEPGGNTEAFF. The CDR3 coding sequence is TGCGCCAGCAGCCAAGAGCCGGGGGGCAACACTGAAGCTTTCTTT.

This clone was seen just once. J is TRBJ2-7 and V is TRBV5-8; possibly TRBD2 for D (7 bases). Trimming cost V 4 bases and J 9 bases, with 17 bases left between them. The CDR3 is 13 residues long. CDR1 and CDR2 from the germline V gene are SGHTS and YDEGEE. Written as DNA, the CDR3 is TGTGCCAGCAGCCCCCAGGGGAGGGTAACGCAGTACTTC. It yields the protein CASSPQGRVTQYF. Looking up the rest from reference TRBV5-8 and TRBJ2-7 gives the full variable domain: EAGVTQSPTHLIKTRGQQATLRCSPISGHTSVYWYQQALGLGLQFLLWYDEGEERNRGNFPPRFSGRQFPNYSSELNVNALELEDSALYLCASSPQGRVTQYFGPGTRLTVT.

V usage is TRBV7-9 and J usage is TRBJ1-1; unclear D gene. V shed 10 bases and J shed 4 bases, with 22 bases lying between them. Germline values: CDR1 SEHNR, CDR2 FQNEAQ (reference sequence). The CDR3 sequence is 15 residues long. The CDR3 reads CATRSSDPGVTEAFF. As DNA, the CDR3 is TGTGCCACCCGTTCGTCGGACCCTGGGGTCACTGAAGCTTTCTTT. The complete variable domain, with remaining parts taken from reference TRBV7-9 and TRBJ1-1, reads DTGVSQNPRHKITKRGQNVTFRCDPISEHNRLYWYRQTLGQGPEFLTYFQNEAQLEKSRLLSDRFSAERPKGSFSTLEIQRTEQGDSAMYLCATRSSDPGVTEAFFGQGTRLTVV.

This chain links TRBV5-6 with TRBJ2-1; maybe TRBD2 (5 bases). Trimming shortened V by 2 bases and J by 3 bases, and 12 bases separated the two germline ends. CDR1 is SGHDT and CDR2 is YYEEEE in the germline V gene. The CDR3 runs to 15 residues. CDR3 region: CASSFAGALYNEQFF. The CDR3 DNA follows: TGTGCCAGCAGCTTTGCGGGTGCCCTCTACAATGAGCAGTTCTTC.

Comment on this clone: At one boundary the junction diverges from the germline segment, which might be a read error. The chain joins TRBV7-9 to TRBJ2-7, with 8 bases lining up with TRBD1. The CDR3 is 16 amino acids. Germline V gene data show CDR1 as SEHNR and CDR2 as FQNEAQ (reference sequence). The CDR3 DNA reads as TGTGCCAGCAGCCAAACGGGACAGGAAAAAAAGTACGCGCAGTACTTC. It codes for CASSQTGQEKKYAQYF. The whole variable domain, remainder taken from reference TRBV7-9 and TRBJ2-7, is DTGVSQNPRHKITKRGQNVTFRCDPISEHNRLYWYRQTLGQGPEFLTYFQNEAQLEKSRLLSDRFSAERPKGSFSTLEIQRTEQGDSAMYLCASSQTGQEKKYAQYFGPGTRLTVT.

The chain uses TRBV10-3 and TRBJ2-1; 7 nucleotides align to TRBD2. The germline V gene encodes CDR1 ENHRY and CDR2 SYGVKD. V lost 8 bases and J lost 9; bases outside the gene matches: 22. The CDR3 totals 17 residues. DNA of the CDR3: TGTGCCATCTCCTGGTCCCGCGGGGGTGCCCTGGATTTTGAGCAGTTCTTC. Protein product: CAISWSRGGALDFEQFF.

The genes are TRBV27 and TRBJ2-7, with 7 bases lining up with TRBD2. Germline V lookup: CDR1 MNHEY, CDR2 SMNVEV (reference sequence). The CDR3 consists of 17 residues. J was trimmed by 0 bases and V by 6 bases; bases with no gene match: 14. The CDR3 DNA sequence: TGTGCCAGCAGCCCTGGACTAGTCCCATTTTCCTCCTACGAGCAGTACTTC. Translated: CASSPGLVPFSSYEQYF.

The chain employs TRBV11-3 and TRBJ1-5; D is undetermined. CDR3 size: 12 residues. Trimming stripped 0 bases from V and 6 bases from J, with 3 bases between. Germline assignment: CDR1 SGHNT and CDR2 YENEEA. CDR3 nucleotides: TGTGCCAGCAGCTTAGAGAGTCAGCCCCAGCATTTT. Its protein is CASSLESQPQHF.

The gene calls are TRBV6-1 and TRBJ1-1; 8 bases align to TRBD1. V lost 0 bases to trimming and J lost 6 bases; unmatched junction nucleotides: 3. Germline-derived CDR1 and CDR2 are MNHNS and SASEGT. This CDR3 is built from 14 residues. The CDR3 sequence: CASSEAGQGPEAFF. As DNA, the CDR3 is TGTGCCAGCAGTGAAGCAGGACAGGGTCCTGAAGCTTTCTTT.

Concerning this clone itself: The same CDR3 also results from other DNA sequences found in this sample. This chain uses TRBV6-5 with TRBJ1-1; perhaps TRBD1 as D (5 bases). Germline assignment: CDR1 MNHEY and CDR2 SVGAGI. The CDR3 length is 14 residues. The V end lost 2 bases, the J end lost 2 bases, and 9 bases lay between the germline ends. CDR3 sequence reads: CASSYETENTEAFF. CDR3 bases: TGTGCCAGCAGTTACGAGACAGAAAACACTGAAGCTTTCTTT.

J is TRBJ1-2 and V is TRBV28; D perhaps matches TRBD1 (5 bases). Trimming took 7 bases from V and 3 from J, leaving 15 bases between them. This CDR3 comprises 14 residues. Germline CDR1 is MDHEN and CDR2 is SYDVKM. The chain's CDR3 is CASTFRDPYYGYTF. CDR3 coding DNA: TGTGCCAGCACTTTCCGGGACCCTTACTATGGCTACACCTTC.